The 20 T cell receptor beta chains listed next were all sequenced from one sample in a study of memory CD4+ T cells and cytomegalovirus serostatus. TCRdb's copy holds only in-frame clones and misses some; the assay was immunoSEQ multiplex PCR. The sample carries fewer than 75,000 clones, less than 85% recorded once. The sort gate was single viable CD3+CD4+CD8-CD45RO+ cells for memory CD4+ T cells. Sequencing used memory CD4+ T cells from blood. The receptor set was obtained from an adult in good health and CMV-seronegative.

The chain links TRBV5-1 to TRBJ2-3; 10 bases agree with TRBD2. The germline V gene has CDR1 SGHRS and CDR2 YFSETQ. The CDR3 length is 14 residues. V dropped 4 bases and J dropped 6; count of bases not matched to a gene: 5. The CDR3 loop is CASSISGRPDTQYF. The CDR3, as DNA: TGCGCCAGCAGCATTAGCGGGAGGCCGGATACGCAGTATTTT.

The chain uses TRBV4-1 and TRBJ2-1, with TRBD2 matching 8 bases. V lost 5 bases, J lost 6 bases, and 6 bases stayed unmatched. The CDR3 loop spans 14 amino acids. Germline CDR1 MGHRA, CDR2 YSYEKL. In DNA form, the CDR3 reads TGCGCCAGCAGCTCCGGGACTAGTGTCAATGAGCAGTTCTTC. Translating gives CASSSGTSVNEQFF.

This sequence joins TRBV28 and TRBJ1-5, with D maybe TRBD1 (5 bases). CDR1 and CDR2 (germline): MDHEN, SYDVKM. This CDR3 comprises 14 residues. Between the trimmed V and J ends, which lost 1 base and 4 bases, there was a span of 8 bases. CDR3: CASSLSTVNQPQHF. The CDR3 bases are TGTGCCAGCAGTTTATCGACAGTAAATCAGCCCCAGCATTTT.

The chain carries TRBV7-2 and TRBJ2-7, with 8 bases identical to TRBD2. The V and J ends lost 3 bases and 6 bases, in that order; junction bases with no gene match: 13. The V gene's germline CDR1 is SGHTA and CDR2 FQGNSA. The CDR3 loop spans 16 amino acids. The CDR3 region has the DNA TGTGCCAGCAGCTTGGGAAGCGGGAGCATGAACACCGAGCAGTACTTC. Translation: CASSLGSGSMNTEQYF.

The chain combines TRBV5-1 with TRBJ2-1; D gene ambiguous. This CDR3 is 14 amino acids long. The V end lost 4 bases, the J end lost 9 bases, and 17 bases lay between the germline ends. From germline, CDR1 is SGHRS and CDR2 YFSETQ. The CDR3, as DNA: TGCGCCAGCAGCAGCACAAAAAACACAGCTGAGCAGTTCTTC. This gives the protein CASSSTKNTAEQFF.

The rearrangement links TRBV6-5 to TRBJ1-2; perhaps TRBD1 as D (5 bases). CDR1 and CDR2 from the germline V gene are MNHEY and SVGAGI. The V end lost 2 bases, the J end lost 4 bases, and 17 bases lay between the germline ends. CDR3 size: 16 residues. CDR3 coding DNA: TGTGCCAGCAGTTACAATTCAGGGAAAAGGAGCTATGGCTACACCTTC. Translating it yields CASSYNSGKRSYGYTF.

The CDR3 here is CASSSASGGLDEQFF. The DNA of the CDR3 is TGTGCCAGCAGCTCGGCTAGCGGGGGCTTGGATGAGCAGTTCTTC. The V gene is TRBV7-2, the J gene TRBJ2-1; 10 nucleotides align to TRBD2. Per the germline V gene, CDR1 is SGHTA and CDR2 is FQGNSA. The CDR3 loop spans 15 amino acids. Trimming removed 4 bases from V and 8 bases from J; junction bases left unmatched: 8.

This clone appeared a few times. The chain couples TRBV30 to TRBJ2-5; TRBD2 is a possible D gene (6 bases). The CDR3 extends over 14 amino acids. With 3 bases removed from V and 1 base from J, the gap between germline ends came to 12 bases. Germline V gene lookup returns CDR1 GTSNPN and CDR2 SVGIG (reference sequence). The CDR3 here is CAWRSGGAQETQYF. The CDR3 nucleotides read TGTGCCTGGAGAAGTGGAGGGGCCCAAGAGACCCAGTACTTC.

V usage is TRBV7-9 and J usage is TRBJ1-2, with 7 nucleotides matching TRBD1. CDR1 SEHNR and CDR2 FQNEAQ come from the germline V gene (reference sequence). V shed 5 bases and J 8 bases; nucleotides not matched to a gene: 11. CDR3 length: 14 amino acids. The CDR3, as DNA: TGTGCCAGCAGCCCCCAAACAGGGGTGCGAGGCTACACCTTC. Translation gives CASSPQTGVRGYTF.

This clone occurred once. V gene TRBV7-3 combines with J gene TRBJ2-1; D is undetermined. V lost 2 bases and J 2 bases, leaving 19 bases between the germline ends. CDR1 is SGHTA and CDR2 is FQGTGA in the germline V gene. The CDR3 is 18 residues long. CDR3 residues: CASSLWAQVRIAYNEQFF. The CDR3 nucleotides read TGTGCCAGCAGCTTATGGGCCCAAGTGCGGATCGCCTACAATGAGCAGTTCTTC.

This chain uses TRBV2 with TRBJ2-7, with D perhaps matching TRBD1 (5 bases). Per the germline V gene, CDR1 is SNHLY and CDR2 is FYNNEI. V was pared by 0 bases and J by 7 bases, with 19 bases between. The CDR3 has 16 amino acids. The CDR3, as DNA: TGTGCCAGCAGTGAAGCGCGTAGGGTAGGGGCTCGGGAGCAGTACTTC. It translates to CASSEARRVGAREQYF. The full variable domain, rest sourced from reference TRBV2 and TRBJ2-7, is EPEVTQTPSHQVTQMGQEVILRCVPISNHLYFYWYRQILGQKVEFLVSFYNNEISEKSEIFDDQFSVERPDGSNFTLKIRSTKLEDSAMYFCASSEARRVGAREQYFGPGTRLTVT.

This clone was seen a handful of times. This CDR3 is CASSLYEETQYF. The CDR3 DNA sequence: TGTGCCAGCAGTTTATATGAGGAGACCCAGTACTTC. V and J are TRBV28 and TRBJ2-5; D gene uncertain. V was cut by 1 base and J by 5 bases, with 5 bases left in between. The germline gives CDR1 MDHEN, CDR2 SYDVKM. The CDR3 has 12 amino acids.

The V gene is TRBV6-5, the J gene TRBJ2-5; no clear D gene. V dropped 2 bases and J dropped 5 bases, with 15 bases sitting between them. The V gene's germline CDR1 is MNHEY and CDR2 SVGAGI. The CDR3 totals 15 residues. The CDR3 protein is CASSYSPLEVETQYF. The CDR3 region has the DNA TGTGCCAGCAGTTACAGCCCCCTAGAGGTCGAGACCCAGTACTTC.

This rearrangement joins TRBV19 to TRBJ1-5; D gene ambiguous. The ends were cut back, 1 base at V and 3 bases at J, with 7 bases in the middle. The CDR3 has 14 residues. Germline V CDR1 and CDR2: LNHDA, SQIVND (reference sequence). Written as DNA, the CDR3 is TGTGCCAGTAGTATAGGGGCTTTCAATCAGCCCCAGCATTTT. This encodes CASSIGAFNQPQHF. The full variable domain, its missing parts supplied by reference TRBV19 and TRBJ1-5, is DGGITQSPKYLFRKEGQNVTLSCEQNLNHDAMYWYRQDPGQGLRLIYYSQIVNDFQKGDIAEGYSVSREKKESFPLTVTSAQKNPTAFYLCASSIGAFNQPQHFGDGTRLSIL.

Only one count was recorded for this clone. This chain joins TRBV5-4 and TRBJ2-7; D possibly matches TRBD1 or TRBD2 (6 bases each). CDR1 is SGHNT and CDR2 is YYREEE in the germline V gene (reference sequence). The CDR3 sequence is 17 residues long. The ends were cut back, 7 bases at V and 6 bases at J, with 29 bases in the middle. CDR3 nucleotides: TGTGCCAGCCGCAACAGGGACGGAAGGACTAAGGGAGCCGAGCAGTACTTC. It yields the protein CASRNRDGRTKGAEQYF.

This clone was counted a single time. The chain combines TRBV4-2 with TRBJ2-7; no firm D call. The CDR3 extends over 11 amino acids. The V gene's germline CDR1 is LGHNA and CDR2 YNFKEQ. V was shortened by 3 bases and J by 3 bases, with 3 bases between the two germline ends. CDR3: CASSQDYEQYF. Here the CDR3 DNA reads TGTGCCAGCAGCCAGGACTACGAGCAGTACTTC.

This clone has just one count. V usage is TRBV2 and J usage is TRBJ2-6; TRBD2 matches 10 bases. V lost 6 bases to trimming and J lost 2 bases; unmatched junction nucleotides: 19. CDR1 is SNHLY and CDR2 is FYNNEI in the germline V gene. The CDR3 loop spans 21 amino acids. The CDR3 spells CASRFGSGGASSNAGANVLTF. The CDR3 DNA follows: TGTGCCAGCAGGTTTGGGAGCGGGGGGGCCTCAAGTAACGCTGGGGCCAACGTCCTGACTTTC.

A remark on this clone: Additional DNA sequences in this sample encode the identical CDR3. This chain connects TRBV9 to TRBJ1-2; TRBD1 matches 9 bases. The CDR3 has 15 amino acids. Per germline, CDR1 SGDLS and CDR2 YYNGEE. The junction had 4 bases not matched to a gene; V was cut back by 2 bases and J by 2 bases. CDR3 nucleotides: TGTGCCAGCAGCGTCGGACAGGGGTTAAACTATGGCTACACCTTC. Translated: CASSVGQGLNYGYTF.

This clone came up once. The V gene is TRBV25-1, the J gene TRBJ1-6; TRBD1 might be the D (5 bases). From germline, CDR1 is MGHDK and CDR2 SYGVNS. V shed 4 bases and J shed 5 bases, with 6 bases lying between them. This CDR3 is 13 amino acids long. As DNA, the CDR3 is TGTGCCAGCAGTGCCAGGGATAATTCACCCCTCCACTTT. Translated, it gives CASSARDNSPLHF.

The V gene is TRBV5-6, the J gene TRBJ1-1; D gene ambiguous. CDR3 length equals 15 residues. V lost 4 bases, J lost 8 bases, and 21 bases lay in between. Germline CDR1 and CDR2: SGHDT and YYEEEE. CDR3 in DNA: TGTGCCAGCAGCCCGCTAGAGAGTCGCGGGATAGAAGCTTTCTTT. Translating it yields CASSPLESRGIEAFF.